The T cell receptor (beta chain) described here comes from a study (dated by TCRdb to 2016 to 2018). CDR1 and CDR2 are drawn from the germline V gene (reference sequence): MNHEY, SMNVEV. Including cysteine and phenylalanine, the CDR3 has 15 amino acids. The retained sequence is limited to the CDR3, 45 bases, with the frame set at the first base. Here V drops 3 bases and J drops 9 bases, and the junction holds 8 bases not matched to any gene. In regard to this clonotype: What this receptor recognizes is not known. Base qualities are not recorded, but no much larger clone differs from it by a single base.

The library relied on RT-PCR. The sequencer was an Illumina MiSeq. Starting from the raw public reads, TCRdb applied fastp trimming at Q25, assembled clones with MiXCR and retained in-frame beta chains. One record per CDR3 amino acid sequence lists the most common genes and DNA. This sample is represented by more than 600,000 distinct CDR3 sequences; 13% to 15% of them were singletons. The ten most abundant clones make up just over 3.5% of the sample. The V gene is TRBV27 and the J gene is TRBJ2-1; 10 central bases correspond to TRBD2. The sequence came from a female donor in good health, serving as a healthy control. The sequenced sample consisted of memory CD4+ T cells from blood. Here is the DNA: TGTGCCAGCAGTTTCGGGCTAGCGGGAGTGAGTGAGCAGTTCTTC. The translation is CASSFGLAGVSEQFF.